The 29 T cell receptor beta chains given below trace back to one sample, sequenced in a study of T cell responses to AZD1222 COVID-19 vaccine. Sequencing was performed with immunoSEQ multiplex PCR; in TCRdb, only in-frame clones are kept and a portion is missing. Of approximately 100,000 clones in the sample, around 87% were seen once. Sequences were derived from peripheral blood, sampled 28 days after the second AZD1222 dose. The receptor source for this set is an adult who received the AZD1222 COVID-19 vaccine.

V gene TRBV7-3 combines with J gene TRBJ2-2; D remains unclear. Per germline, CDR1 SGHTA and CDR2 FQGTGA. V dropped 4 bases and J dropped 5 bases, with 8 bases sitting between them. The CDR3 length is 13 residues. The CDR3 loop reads CASSSYITGELFF. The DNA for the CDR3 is TGTGCCAGCAGCTCTTACATAACCGGGGAGCTGTTTTTT.

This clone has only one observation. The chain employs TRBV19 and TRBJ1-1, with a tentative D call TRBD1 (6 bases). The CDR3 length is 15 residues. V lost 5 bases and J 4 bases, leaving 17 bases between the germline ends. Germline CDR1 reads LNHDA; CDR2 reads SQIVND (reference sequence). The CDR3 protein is CASSQTGGGGTEAFF. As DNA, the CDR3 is TGTGCCAGTAGTCAGACAGGTGGGGGGGGCACTGAAGCTTTCTTT. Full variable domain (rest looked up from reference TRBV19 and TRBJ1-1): DGGITQSPKYLFRKEGQNVTLSCEQNLNHDAMYWYRQDPGQGLRLIYYSQIVNDFQKGDIAEGYSVSREKKESFPLTVTSAQKNPTAFYLCASSQTGGGGTEAFFGQGTRLTVV.

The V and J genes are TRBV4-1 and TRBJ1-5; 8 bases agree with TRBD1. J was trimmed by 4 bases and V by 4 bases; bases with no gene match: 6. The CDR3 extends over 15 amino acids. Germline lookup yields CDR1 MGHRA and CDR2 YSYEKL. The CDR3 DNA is TGCGCCAGCAGCCGGCTACAGGGGGGGAATCAGCCCCAGCATTTT. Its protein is CASSRLQGGNQPQHF.

CDR3 DNA: TGTGCCAGCAGCCTACAGACAGGCCGAGAGACCCAGTACTTC. As protein: CASSLQTGRETQYF. The chain couples TRBV7-2 to TRBJ2-5, with D possibly being TRBD1 (6 bases). CDR3 length: 14 residues. Between the trimmed V and J ends, which lost 5 bases and 4 bases, there was a span of 14 bases. Germline CDR1 reads SGHTA; CDR2 reads FQGNSA.

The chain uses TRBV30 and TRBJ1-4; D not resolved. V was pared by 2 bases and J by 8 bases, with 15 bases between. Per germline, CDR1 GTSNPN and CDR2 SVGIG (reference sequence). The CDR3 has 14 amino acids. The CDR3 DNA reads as TGTGCCTGGAGTAATGTTGAGTTTCGCGAAAAACTGTTTTTT. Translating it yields CAWSNVEFREKLFF. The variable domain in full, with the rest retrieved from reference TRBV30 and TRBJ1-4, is SQTIHQWPATLVQPVGSPLSLECTVEGTSNPNLYWYRQAAGRGLQLLFYSVGIGQISSEVPQNLSASRPQDRQFILSSKKLLLSDSGFYLCAWSNVEFREKLFFGSGTQLSVL.

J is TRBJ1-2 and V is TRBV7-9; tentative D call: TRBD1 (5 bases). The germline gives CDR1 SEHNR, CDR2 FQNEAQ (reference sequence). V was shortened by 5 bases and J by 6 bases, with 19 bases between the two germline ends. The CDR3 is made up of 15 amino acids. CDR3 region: CASSITVGASNGYTF. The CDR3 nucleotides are TGTGCCAGCAGCATTACTGTAGGGGCCTCAAATGGCTACACCTTC.

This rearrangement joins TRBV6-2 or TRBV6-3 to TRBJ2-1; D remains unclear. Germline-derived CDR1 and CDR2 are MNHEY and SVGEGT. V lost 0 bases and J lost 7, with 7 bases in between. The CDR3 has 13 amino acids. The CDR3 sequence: CASSYSGRNEQFF. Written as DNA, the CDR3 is TGTGCCAGCAGTTACTCGGGCAGGAATGAGCAGTTCTTC.

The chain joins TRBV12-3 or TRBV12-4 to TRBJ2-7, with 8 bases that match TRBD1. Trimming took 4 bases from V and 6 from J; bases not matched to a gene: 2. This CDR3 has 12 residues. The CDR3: CASSSGQGEQYF. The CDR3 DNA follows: TGTGCCAGCAGTTCAGGACAGGGCGAGCAGTACTTC.

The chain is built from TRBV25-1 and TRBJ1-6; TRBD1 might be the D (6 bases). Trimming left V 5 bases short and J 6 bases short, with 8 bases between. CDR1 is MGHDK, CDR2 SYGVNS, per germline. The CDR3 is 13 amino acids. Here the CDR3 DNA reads TGTGCCAGCAGTAAGGACAGTAATTCACCCCTCCACTTT. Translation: CASSKDSNSPLHF.

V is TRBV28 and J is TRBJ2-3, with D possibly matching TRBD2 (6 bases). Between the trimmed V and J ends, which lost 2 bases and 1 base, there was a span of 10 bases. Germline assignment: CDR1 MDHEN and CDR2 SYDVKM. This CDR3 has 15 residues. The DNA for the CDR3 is TGTGCCAGCAGTTTACCGGGAGCCCGCACAGATACGCAGTATTTT. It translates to CASSLPGARTDTQYF.

CDR3 residues: CASSPGLGRDGNQPQHF. Here the CDR3 DNA reads TGTGCCAGCTCACCAGGGTTGGGTCGGGATGGCAATCAGCCCCAGCATTTT. The chain is built from TRBV18 and TRBJ1-5; D remains ambiguous. This CDR3 contains 17 residues. Trimming cost V 2 bases and J 2 bases, with 16 bases left between them. Germline V gene sequence: CDR1 KGHSH, CDR2 LQKENI.

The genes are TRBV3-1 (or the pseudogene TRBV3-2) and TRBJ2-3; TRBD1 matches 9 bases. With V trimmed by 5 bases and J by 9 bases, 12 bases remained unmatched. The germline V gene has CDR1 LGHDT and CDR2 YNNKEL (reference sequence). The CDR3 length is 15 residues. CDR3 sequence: CASSVQGAGLDTQYF. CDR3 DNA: TGTGCCAGCAGCGTACAGGGGGCCGGGTTAGACACGCAGTATTTT.

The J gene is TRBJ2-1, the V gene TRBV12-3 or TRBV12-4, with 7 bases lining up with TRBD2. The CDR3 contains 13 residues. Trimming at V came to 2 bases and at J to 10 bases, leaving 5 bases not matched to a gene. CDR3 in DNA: TGTGCCAGCAGTTTATTAGGCGGGGGAGAGCAGTTCTTC. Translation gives CASSLLGGGEQFF.

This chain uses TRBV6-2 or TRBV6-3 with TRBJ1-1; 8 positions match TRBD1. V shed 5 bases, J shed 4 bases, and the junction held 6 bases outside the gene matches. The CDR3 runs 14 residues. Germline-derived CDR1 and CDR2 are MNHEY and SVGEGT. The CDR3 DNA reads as TGTGCCAGCAGTCGTGGACAGGGAGGCACTGAAGCTTTCTTT. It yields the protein CASSRGQGGTEAFF.

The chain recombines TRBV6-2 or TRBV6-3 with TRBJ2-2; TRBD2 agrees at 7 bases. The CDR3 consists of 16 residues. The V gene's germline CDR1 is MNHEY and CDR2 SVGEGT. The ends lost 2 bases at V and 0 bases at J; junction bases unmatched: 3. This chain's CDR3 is CASSYVAGANTGELFF. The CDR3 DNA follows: TGTGCCAGCAGTTACGTTGCGGGGGCGAACACCGGGGAGCTGTTTTTT.

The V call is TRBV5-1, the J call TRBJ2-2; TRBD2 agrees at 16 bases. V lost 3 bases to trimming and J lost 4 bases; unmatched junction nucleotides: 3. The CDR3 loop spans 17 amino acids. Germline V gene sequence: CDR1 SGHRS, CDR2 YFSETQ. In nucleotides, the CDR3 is TGCGCCAGCAGCTCCGGGACTAGCGGGAGGGCCACCGGGGAGCTGTTTTTT. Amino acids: CASSSGTSGRATGELFF. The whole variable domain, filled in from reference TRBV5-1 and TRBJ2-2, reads KAGVTQTPRYLIKTRGQQVTLSCSPISGHRSVSWYQQTPGQGLQFLFEYFSETQRNKGNFPGRFSGRQFSNSRSEMNVSTLELGDSALYLCASSSGTSGRATGELFFGEGSRLTVL.

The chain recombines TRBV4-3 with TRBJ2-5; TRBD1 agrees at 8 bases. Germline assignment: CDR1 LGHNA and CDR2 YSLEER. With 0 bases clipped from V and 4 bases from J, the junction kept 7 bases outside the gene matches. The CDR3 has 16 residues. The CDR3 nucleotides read TGCGCCAGCAGCCAAGATGGACAGGGAATTGGAGAGACCCAGTACTTC. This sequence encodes CASSQDGQGIGETQYF.

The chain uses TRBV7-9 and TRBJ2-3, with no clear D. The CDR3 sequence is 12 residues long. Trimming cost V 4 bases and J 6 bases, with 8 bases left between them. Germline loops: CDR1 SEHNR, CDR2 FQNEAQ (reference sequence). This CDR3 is CASSYLGDTQYF. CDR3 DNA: TGTGCCAGCAGCTACCTGGGGGATACGCAGTATTTT.

CDR3 nucleotide sequence: TGTGCCAGCAGCCCCCGTTCCCGGGGAGCTTTCTTT. Encoded protein: CASSPRSRGAFF. The genes are TRBV7-9 and TRBJ1-1; D is unresolved. Per the germline V gene, CDR1 is SEHNR and CDR2 is FQNEAQ (reference sequence). This CDR3 is built from 12 residues. V lost 5 bases and J 10 bases, leaving 14 bases between the germline ends.

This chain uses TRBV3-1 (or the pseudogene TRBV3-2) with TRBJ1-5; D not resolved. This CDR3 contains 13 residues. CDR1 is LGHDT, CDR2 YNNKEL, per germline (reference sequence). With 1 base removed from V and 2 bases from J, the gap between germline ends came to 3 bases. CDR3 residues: CASSQARNQPQHF. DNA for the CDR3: TGTGCCAGCAGCCAAGCTCGCAATCAGCCCCAGCATTTT.

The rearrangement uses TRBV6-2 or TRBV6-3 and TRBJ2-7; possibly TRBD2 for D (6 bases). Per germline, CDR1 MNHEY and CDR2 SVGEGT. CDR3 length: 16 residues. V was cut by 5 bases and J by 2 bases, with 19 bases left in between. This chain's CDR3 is CASSDPRGTGAYEQYF. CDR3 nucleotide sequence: TGTGCCAGCAGTGACCCTCGGGGAACGGGGGCCTACGAGCAGTACTTC.

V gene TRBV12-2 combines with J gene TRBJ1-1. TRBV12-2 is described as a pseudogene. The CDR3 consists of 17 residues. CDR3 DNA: TGTGCAAGTCGCTTTTCGACCCCCGGCAGGAGAGTCACTGAAGCTTTCTTT. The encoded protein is CASRFSTPGRRVTEAFF.

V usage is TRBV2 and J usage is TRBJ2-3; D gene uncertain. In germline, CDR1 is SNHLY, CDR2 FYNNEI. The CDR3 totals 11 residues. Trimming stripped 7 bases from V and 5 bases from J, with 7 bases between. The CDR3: CASTVEDTQYF. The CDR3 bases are TGTGCCAGCACAGTCGAAGATACGCAGTATTTT.

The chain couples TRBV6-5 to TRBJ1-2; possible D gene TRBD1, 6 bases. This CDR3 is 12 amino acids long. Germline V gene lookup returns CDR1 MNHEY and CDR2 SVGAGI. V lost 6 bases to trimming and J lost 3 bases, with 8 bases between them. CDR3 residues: CASRKGDYGYTF. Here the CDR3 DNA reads TGTGCCAGCAGAAAGGGGGACTATGGCTACACCTTC.

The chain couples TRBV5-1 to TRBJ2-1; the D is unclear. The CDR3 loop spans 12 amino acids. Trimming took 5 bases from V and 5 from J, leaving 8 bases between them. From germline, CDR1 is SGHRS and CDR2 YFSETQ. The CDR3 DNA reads TGCGCCAGCAGACTACGGGACAATGAGCAGTTCTTC. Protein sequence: CASRLRDNEQFF.

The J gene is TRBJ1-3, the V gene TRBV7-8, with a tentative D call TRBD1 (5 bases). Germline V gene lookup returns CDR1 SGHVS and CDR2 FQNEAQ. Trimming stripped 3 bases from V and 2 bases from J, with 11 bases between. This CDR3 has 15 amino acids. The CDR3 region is CASSFLTGAGNTIYF. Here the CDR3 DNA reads TGTGCCAGCAGCTTTTTGACGGGGGCTGGAAACACCATATATTTT.

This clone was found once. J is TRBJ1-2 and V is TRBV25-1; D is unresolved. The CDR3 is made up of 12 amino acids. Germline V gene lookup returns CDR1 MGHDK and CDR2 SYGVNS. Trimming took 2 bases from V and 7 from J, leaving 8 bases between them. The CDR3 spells CASSESLGGYTF. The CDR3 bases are TGTGCCAGCAGTGAAAGTTTGGGTGGCTACACCTTC.

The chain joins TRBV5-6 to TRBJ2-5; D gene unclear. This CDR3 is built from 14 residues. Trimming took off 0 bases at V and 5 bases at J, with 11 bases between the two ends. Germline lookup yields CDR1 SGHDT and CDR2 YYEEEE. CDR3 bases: TGTGCCAGCAGCTTGGGGGCCCTTTCGGAGACCCAGTACTTC. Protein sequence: CASSLGALSETQYF.

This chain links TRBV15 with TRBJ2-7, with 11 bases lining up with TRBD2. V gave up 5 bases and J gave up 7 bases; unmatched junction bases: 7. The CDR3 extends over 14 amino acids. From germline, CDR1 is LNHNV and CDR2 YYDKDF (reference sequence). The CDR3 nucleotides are TGTGCCACCAGCGAGACTAGCGGGGTGAGGGAGCAGTACTTC. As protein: CATSETSGVREQYF.